This T cell receptor (beta chain) was observed in a study of blood T cell repertoires in COVID-19. At the level of the study: The samples span acute and convalescent COVID-19 from the United States, Italy and Spain. From T cells, B-cell-depleted T cells, or PBMCs came the material, which was cDNA or gDNA.

In the original analysis: The authors estimated nucleated cell counts from reference gene primer amplification. Method: immunoSEQ multiplex PCR; TCRdb's copy keeps in-frame clones and lacks some. That table supplies the V and J calls and clone size; D and trimming were determined from the DNA. The repertoire consists of about 94,000 clones, with about four fifths occurring once and the leading ten covering around 17%. The CDR3 has 14 residues. Germline V gene sequence: CDR1 SQVTM, CDR2 ANQGSEA. With V trimmed by 7 bases and J by 4 bases, 8 bases remained unmatched. The receptor's source is a human donor in a cohort sampled during active COVID-19. The sequencing input was peripheral blood. J is TRBJ1-3 and V is TRBV29-1; 9 bases line up with TRBD1. The DNA for the CDR3 is TGCAGCGCCTTGACAGGGGGGTACGGAAACACCATATATTTT. Amino acid sequence: CSALTGGYGNTIYF.